The source of this T cell receptor beta chain is a study of glioma-infiltrating T cells after dendritic cell vaccination. For the study at large: Monocyte-derived dendritic cells, cultured roughly 7 days with IL-4 and GM-CSF, were pulsed with autologous tumor lysate.

Input was around 1.9 ug genomic DNA, or all available if less. Sequenced by immunoSEQ multiplex PCR; TCRdb stores in-frame clones only, minus some. The sample lists around 58,000 clones; 80% to 85% were seen once. As concerns this clone: The sample holds other DNA sequences that translate to the same CDR3.

The CDR3 is made up of 15 amino acids. CDR1 and CDR2 (germline): SGDLS, YYNGEE. J gave up 3 bases and V 4 bases, and 2 bases lay outside the gene matches. This sample comprised blood, obtained before dendritic cell vaccination. The rearrangement links TRBV9 to TRBJ2-1; 12 bases are shared with TRBD2. This TCR was sampled from a human donor with glioblastoma. In nucleotides, the CDR3 is TGTGCCAGCAGCTCTAGCGGGGGGGTCTACAATGAGCAGTTCTTC. It codes for CASSSSGGVYNEQFF.